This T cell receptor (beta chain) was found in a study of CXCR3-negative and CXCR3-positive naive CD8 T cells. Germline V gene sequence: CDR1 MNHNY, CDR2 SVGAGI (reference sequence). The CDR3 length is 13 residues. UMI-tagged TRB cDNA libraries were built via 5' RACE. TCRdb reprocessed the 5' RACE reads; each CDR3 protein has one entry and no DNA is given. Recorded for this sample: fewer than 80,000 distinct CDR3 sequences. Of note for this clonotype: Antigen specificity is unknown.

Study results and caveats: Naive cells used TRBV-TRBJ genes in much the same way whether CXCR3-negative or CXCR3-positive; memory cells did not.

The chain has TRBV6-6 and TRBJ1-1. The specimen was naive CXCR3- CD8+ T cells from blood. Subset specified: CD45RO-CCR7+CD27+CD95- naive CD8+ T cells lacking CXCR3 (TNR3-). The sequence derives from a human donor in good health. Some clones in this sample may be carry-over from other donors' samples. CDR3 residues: CASSYGSNTEAFF.